Shown below are 8 T cell receptor beta chains from a single sample sequenced in a study of beta chain features in type 1 diabetes. Investigators reverse transcribed all isolated RNA, so they sequenced expressed TCRB transcripts. Generated by immunoSEQ multiplex PCR, the TCRdb table keeps only in-frame clones and is missing some. This sample has hundreds of thousands of clones, with around 15% found just once. Sequencing was carried out using naive CD4+ T cells from blood. These receptors were obtained from a man between 18 and 35 years old in good health.

The chain couples TRBV15 to TRBJ2-1, with D tentatively TRBD1 (5 bases). V gave up 2 bases and J gave up 5 bases, with 19 bases separating them. Germline CDR1 LNHNV, CDR2 YYDKDF (reference sequence). CDR3 length equals 17 residues. CDR3 nucleotides: TGTGCCACCAGCAGATTACAAGGCAGGGCGACCCACAATGAGCAGTTCTTC. Translating gives CATSRLQGRATHNEQFF.

This clone was recorded a few times. The V and J genes are TRBV7-9 and TRBJ1-4; D not resolved. Germline loops: CDR1 SEHNR, CDR2 FQNEAQ (reference sequence). The CDR3 sequence is 15 residues long. With 5 bases removed from V and 8 bases from J, the gap between germline ends came to 18 bases. The CDR3 here is CASSGGRGETEKLFF. The CDR3 DNA follows: TGTGCCAGCAGCGGAGGACGGGGTGAGACCGAAAAACTGTTTTTT.

The chain carries TRBV2 and TRBJ2-5; the D gene is possibly TRBD2 (7 bases). V gave up 4 bases and J gave up 5 bases, with 14 bases separating them. CDR3 size: 14 residues. Germline CDR1 reads SNHLY; CDR2 reads FYNNEI. The chain's CDR3 is CASSGGGARETQYF. The CDR3 coding sequence is TGTGCCAGCAGTGGTGGGGGGGCCAGGGAGACCCAGTACTTC.

The chain recombines TRBV6-1 with TRBJ1-5; D is unclear. Trimming removed 4 bases from V and 5 bases from J, with 9 bases in between. The germline V gene has CDR1 MNHNS and CDR2 SASEGT. The CDR3 extends over 13 amino acids. CDR3 DNA: TGTGCCAGCAGTGGAGGGTGGGATCAGCCCCAGCATTTT. This translates into CASSGGWDQPQHF.

This clone was counted between two and nine times. The V gene is TRBV2, the J gene TRBJ2-1; 9 nucleotides line up with TRBD1. J gave up 5 bases and V 10 bases, and 6 bases lay outside the gene matches. The germline CDR1 and CDR2 sequences are SNHLY and FYNNEI. The CDR3 is made up of 13 amino acids. The CDR3 protein is CAIMDRGHNEQFF. As DNA, the CDR3 is TGTGCCATTATGGACAGGGGCCACAATGAGCAGTTCTTC.

The chain has TRBV9 and TRBJ2-7; D may be TRBD2 (6 bases). CDR1 is SGDLS, CDR2 YYNGEE, per germline. Trimming left V 0 bases short and J 6 bases short, with 19 bases between. The length of the CDR3 is 16 residues. The CDR3 region is CASSVGLRDSDGEQYF. CDR3 nucleotide sequence: TGTGCCAGCAGCGTAGGCCTCCGGGACTCTGACGGCGAGCAGTACTTC.

This clone has more than one count but fewer than ten. This chain links TRBV6-1 with TRBJ1-4; 7 nucleotides match TRBD1. The CDR3 sequence is 14 residues long. Germline lookup yields CDR1 MNHNS and CDR2 SASEGT. With 5 bases clipped from V and 7 bases from J, the junction kept 7 bases outside the gene matches. CDR3 nucleotides: TGTGCCAGCAGTCCCGGGACAGTTGGTGAAAAACTGTTTTTT. Encoded protein: CASSPGTVGEKLFF.

This clone has only one observation. The chain joins TRBV7-3 to TRBJ1-3; D is unresolved. The CDR3 extends over 14 amino acids. The germline V gene has CDR1 SGHTA and CDR2 FQGTGA. The ends were cut back, 5 bases at V and 0 bases at J, with 8 bases in the middle. CDR3 DNA sequence: TGTGCCAGCAGCCCAGGTTCCTCTGGAAACACCATATATTTT. It encodes CASSPGSSGNTIYF.